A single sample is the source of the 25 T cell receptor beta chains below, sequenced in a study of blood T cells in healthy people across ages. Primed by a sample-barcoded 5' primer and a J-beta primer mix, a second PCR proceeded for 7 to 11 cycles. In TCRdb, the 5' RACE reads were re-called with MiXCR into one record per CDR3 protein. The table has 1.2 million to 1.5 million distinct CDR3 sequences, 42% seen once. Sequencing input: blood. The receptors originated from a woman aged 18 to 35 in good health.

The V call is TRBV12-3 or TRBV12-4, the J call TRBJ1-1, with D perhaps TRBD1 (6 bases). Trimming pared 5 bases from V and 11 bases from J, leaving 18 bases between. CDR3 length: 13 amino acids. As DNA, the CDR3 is TGTGCCAGCAGTCCTGGGGGGGCTCGCCGGGCTTTCTTT. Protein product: CASSPGGARRAFF.

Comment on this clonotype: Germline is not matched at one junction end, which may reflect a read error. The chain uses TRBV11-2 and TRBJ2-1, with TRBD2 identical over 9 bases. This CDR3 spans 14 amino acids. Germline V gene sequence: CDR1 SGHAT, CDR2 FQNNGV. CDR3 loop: CASNLAGVGREQFF. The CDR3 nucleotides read TGTGCCAGCAACTTAGCGGGAGTCGGACGTGAGCAGTTCTTC. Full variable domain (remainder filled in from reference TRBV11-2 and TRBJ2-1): EAGVAQSPRYKIIEKRQSVAFWCNPISGHATLYWYQQILGQGPKLLIQFQNNGVVDDSQLPKDRFSAERLKGVDSTLKIQPAKLEDSAVYLCASNLAGVGREQFFGPGTRLTVL.

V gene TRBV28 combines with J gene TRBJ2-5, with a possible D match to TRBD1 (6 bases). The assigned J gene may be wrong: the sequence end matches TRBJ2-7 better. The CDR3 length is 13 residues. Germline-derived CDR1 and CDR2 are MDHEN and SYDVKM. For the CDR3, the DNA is TGTGCCAGCAGTTTAACCAGGGGTTACGAGCAGTACTTC. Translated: CASSLTRGYEQYF.

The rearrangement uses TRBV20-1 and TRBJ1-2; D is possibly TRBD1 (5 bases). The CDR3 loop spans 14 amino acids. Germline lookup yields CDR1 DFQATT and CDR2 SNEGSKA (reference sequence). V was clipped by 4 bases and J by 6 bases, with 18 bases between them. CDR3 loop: CSAIVQGYGDGYTF. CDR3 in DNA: TGCAGTGCTATAGTCCAGGGATATGGCGATGGCTACACCTTC.

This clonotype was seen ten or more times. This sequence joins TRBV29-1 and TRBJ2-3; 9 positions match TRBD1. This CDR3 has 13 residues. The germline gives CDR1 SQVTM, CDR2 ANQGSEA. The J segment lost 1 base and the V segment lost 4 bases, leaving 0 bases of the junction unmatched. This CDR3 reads CSVGDRGTDTQYF. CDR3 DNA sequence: TGCAGCGTTGGGGACAGGGGCACAGATACGCAGTATTTT.

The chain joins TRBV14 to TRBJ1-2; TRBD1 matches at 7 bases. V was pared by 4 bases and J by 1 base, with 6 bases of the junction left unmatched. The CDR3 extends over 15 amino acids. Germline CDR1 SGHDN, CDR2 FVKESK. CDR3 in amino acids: CASSPSGQRNYGYTF. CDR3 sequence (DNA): TGTGCCAGCAGCCCTTCGGGACAGCGTAACTATGGCTACACCTTC.

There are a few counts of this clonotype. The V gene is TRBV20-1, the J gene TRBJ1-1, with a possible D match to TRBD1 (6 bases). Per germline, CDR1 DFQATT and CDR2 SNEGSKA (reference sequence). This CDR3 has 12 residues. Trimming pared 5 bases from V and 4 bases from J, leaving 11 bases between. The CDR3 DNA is TGCAGTGCTCTTCGGGGGCTCACTGAAGCTTTCTTT. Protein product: CSALRGLTEAFF.

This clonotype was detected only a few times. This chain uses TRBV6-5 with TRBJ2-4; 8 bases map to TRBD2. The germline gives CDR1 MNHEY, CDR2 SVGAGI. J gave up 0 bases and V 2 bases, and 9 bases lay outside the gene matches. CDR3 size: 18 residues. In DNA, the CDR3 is TGTGCCAGCAGTTACGCTCGTCTTAGCGGGATAGCCAAAAACATTCAGTACTTC. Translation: CASSYARLSGIAKNIQYF.

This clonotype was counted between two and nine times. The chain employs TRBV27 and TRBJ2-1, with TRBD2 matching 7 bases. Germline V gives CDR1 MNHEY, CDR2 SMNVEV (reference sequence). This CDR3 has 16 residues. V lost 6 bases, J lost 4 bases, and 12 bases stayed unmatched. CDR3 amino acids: CASSSSNSRGYNEQFF. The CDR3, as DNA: TGTGCCAGCAGCTCTTCTAACTCGCGGGGGTACAATGAGCAGTTCTTC.

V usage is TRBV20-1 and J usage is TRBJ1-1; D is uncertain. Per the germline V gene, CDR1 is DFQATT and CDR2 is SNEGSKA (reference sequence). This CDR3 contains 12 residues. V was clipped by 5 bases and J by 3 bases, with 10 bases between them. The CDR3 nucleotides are TGCAGTGCTTACCGTGCAGACACTGAAGCTTTCTTT. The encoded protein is CSAYRADTEAFF.

This CDR3 reads CASSQDLRLAGSYEQYF. The CDR3 DNA follows: TGTGCCAGCAGCCAAGATCTCAGGCTAGCGGGGTCCTACGAGCAGTACTTC. The genes are TRBV3-1 and TRBJ2-7; 9 positions match TRBD2. This CDR3 is 17 amino acids long. CDR1 and CDR2 (germline): LGHDT, YNNKEL (reference sequence). V was pared by 0 bases and J by 1 base, with 7 bases of the junction left unmatched.

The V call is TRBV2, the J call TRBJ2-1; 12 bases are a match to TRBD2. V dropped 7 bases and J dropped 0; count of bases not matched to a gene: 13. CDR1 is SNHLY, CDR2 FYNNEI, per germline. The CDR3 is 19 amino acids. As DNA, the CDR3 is TGTGCCAGCAAGACCTCTGGGCTAGCGGGGGGGGGCTCCTACAATGAGCAGTTCTTC. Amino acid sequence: CASKTSGLAGGGSYNEQFF.

This CDR3 is CASTKTTSTDTQYF. CDR3 nucleotides: TGTGCCAGCACTAAGACAACTAGCACAGATACGCAGTATTTT. The V and J genes are TRBV6-6 and TRBJ2-3; unclear D gene. The CDR3 extends over 14 amino acids. Between the trimmed V and J ends, which lost 7 bases and 0 bases, there was a span of 11 bases. From germline, CDR1 is MNHNY and CDR2 SVGAGI (reference sequence).

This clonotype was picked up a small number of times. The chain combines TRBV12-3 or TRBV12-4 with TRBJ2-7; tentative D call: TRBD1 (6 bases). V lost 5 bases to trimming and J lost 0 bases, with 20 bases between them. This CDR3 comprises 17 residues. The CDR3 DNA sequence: TGTGCCAGCAGTGCATCTAAAGGGGGTGCGTCCTCCTACGAGCAGTACTTC. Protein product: CASSASKGGASSYEQYF.

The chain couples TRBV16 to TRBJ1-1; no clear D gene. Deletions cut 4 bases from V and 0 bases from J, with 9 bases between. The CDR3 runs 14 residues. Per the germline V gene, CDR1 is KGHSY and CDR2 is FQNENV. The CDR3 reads CASSRAHVNTEAFF. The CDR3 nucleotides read TGTGCCAGCAGCCGAGCACACGTGAACACTGAAGCTTTCTTT.

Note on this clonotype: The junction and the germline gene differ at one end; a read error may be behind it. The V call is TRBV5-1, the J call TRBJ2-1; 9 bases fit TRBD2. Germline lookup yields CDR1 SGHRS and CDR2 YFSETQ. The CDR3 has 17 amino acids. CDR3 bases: TGCGCCACCAGCCCGATGGCTAGCGGGGCCTTTTACAATGAGCAGTTCTTC. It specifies CATSPMASGAFYNEQFF.

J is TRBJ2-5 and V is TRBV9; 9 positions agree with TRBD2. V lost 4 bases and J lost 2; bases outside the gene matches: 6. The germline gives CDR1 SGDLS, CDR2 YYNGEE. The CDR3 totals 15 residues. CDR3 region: CASSTQTSGQETQYF. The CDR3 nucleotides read TGTGCCAGCAGCACACAGACTAGCGGACAAGAGACCCAGTACTTC.

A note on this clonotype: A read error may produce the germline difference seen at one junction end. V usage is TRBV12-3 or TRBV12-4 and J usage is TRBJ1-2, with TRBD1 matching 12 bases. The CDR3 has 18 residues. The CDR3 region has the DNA TGTGCCAGCAGCCTCCGGGACAGGGGGCCCCGCGGGTTTGGTGGCCACACCTTC. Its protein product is CASSLRDRGPRGFGGHTF.

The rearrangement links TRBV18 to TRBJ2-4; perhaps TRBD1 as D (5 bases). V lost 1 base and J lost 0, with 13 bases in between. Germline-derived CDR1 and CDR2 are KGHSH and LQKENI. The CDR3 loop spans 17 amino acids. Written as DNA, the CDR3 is TGTGCCAGCTCACCACAGCAGGGTCAGCTAGCCAAAAACATTCAGTACTTC. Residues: CASSPQQGQLAKNIQYF.

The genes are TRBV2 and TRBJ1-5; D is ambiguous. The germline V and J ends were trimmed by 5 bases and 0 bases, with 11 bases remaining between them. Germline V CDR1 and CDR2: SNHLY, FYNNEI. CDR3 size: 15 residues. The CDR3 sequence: CASSKNSYSNQPQHF. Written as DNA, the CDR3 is TGTGCCAGCAGTAAAAACAGCTATAGCAATCAGCCCCAGCATTTT.

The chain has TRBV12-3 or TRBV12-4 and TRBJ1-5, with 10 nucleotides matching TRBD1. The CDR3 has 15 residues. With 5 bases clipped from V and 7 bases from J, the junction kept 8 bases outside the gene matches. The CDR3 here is CASSGGTGVRQPQHF. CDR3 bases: TGTGCCAGCAGTGGAGGGACAGGGGTACGGCAGCCCCAGCATTTT.

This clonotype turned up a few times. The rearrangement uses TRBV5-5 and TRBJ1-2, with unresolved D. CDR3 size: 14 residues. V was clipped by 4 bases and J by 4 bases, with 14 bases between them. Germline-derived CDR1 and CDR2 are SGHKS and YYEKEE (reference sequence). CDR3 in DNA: TGTGCCAGCAGCCAGAGCAGGCAGTCCTATGGCTACACCTTC. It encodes CASSQSRQSYGYTF.

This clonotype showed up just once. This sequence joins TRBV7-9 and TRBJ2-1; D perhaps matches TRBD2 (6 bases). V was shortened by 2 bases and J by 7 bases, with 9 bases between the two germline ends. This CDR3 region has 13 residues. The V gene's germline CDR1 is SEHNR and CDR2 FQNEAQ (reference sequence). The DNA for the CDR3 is TGTGCCAGCAGCTTATGGGGGGTGAATGAGCAGTTCTTC. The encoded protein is CASSLWGVNEQFF.

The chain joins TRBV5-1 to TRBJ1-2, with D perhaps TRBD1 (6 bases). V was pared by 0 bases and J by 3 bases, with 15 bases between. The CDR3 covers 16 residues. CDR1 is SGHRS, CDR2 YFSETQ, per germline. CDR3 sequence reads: CASSLARQDRDYGYTF. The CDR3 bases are TGCGCCAGCAGCTTGGCCCGACAGGATAGGGACTATGGCTACACCTTC.

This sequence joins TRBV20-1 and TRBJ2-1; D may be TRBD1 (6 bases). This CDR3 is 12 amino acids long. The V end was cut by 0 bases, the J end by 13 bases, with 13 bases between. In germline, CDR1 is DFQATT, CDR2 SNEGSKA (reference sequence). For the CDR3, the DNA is TGCAGTGCTAGAGATCAGGGGCTCTTACAGTTCTTC. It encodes CSARDQGLLQFF.